A selection of T cell receptor beta chains follows, all from one sample in a study of blood T cell repertoires in COVID-19. Some clones are missing from TCRdb's copy, which holds only in-frame ones; the method was immunoSEQ multiplex PCR. The table includes roughly 270,000 clones, almost 85% detected once. Material: peripheral blood. The receptors originated from a man aged 50-60 years with active or convalescent COVID-19. CDR3s include the opening cysteine and the closing phenylalanine or tryptophan. Each record gives: V gene, J gene, D gene, CDR3 protein. D genes are given only for firm matches.

V gene: TRBV28; J gene: TRBJ1-6; D gene: TRBD1; CDR3 protein: CASRATGDNSPLHF
V gene: TRBV30; J gene: TRBJ1-6; D gene: .; CDR3 protein: CASSNGQFGSPLHF
V gene: TRBV5-1; J gene: TRBJ1-2; D gene: .; CDR3 protein: CASRPYLAGGPSYGYTF
V gene: TRBV28; J gene: TRBJ2-7; D gene: TRBD1; CDR3 protein: CASIKPGTEIREQYF
V gene: TRBV27; J gene: TRBJ1-1; D gene: .; CDR3 protein: CASSLTSSPWTEAFF
V gene: TRBV13; J gene: TRBJ1-5; D gene: .; CDR3 protein: CASSLGQVRQPQHF
V gene: TRBV2; J gene: TRBJ1-2; D gene: .; CDR3 protein: CASMVRFNYGYTF
V gene: TRBV24-1; J gene: TRBJ2-1; D gene: TRBD2; CDR3 protein: CATSDLPPQTSGSSFSEQFF
V gene: TRBV28; J gene: TRBJ1-5; D gene: .; CDR3 protein: CASSGGGIGNQPQHF
V gene: TRBV12-3/TRBV12-4; J gene: TRBJ2-5; D gene: TRBD2; CDR3 protein: CASGVPGGETQYF
V gene: TRBV6-5; J gene: TRBJ2-7; D gene: TRBD1; CDR3 protein: CASSYRGGPYEQYF
V gene: TRBV10-3; J gene: TRBJ2-2; D gene: TRBD2; CDR3 protein: CAISDPAGENTGELFF
V gene: TRBV11-2; J gene: TRBJ2-7; D gene: TRBD2; CDR3 protein: CASRTSGISYEQYF
V gene: TRBV28; J gene: TRBJ1-5; D gene: .; CDR3 protein: CASSWGPNQPQHF
V gene: TRBV7-8; J gene: TRBJ2-1; D gene: TRBD2; CDR3 protein: CASSLSSGRVYEQFF
V gene: TRBV4-1; J gene: TRBJ2-7; D gene: .; CDR3 protein: CASSQDSSQAPGEQYF
V gene: TRBV12-5; J gene: TRBJ1-1; D gene: TRBD1; CDR3 protein: CASGLVRQGVAEAFF
V gene: TRBV20-1; J gene: TRBJ2-1; D gene: TRBD2; CDR3 protein: CSASAGVGYNEQFF
V gene: TRBV11-2; J gene: TRBJ2-2; D gene: .; CDR3 protein: CASSLAQVAGELFF
V gene: TRBV3-1/TRBV3-2; J gene: TRBJ1-5; D gene: .; CDR3 protein: CATPGGPQPQHF
V gene: TRBV18; J gene: TRBJ1-5; D gene: .; CDR3 protein: CASSPGGYSNQPQHF
V gene: TRBV7-8; J gene: TRBJ1-3; D gene: .; CDR3 protein: CASGDLAGNTIYF
V gene: TRBV6-6; J gene: TRBJ1-2; D gene: TRBD1; CDR3 protein: CASTLQGEGYGYTF
V gene: TRBV6-5; J gene: TRBJ1-4; D gene: TRBD1; CDR3 protein: CASTRDSWGNEKLFF
V gene: TRBV15; J gene: TRBJ2-2; D gene: .; CDR3 protein: CATGRGRGETGELFF
V gene: TRBV12-3/TRBV12-4; J gene: TRBJ1-6; D gene: TRBD1; CDR3 protein: CASKGQGNSPLHF
V gene: TRBV30; J gene: TRBJ2-3; D gene: TRBD2; CDR3 protein: CAWGSGIAGSTSTDTQYF
V gene: TRBV24-1; J gene: TRBJ2-1; D gene: TRBD1; CDR3 protein: CATSDLMDRGEQFF
V gene: TRBV25-1; J gene: TRBJ1-2; D gene: .; CDR3 protein: CASSSAPVDYGYTF
V gene: TRBV29-1; J gene: TRBJ1-1; D gene: .; CDR3 protein: CSVVIQGNTEAFF
V gene: TRBV19; J gene: TRBJ2-3; D gene: TRBD2; CDR3 protein: CASSNPSWVAGSTDTQYF
V gene: TRBV28; J gene: TRBJ2-5; D gene: TRBD2; CDR3 protein: CASAPGGARETQYF
V gene: TRBV7-2; J gene: TRBJ2-1; D gene: .; CDR3 protein: CASSRAYRAGLGYNEQFF
V gene: TRBV9; J gene: TRBJ2-2; D gene: .; CDR3 protein: CASSVGGVPGELFF
V gene: TRBV11-3; J gene: TRBJ2-5; D gene: .; CDR3 protein: CASSPGGDSEETQYF
V gene: TRBV7-9; J gene: TRBJ2-2; D gene: .; CDR3 protein: CASRPKAPLTGELFF
V gene: TRBV20-1; J gene: TRBJ2-7; D gene: .; CDR3 protein: CSASVSYEQYF
V gene: TRBV28; J gene: TRBJ1-1; D gene: .; CDR3 protein: CASRARDLVMNTEAFF
V gene: TRBV7-6; J gene: TRBJ2-3; D gene: .; CDR3 protein: CASSPTYGDTQYF
V gene: TRBV15; J gene: TRBJ2-3; D gene: TRBD2; CDR3 protein: CATSRPPSGIRSTDTQYF
V gene: TRBV18; J gene: TRBJ2-3; D gene: TRBD1; CDR3 protein: CASSPRQGAGDTQYF
V gene: TRBV5-1; J gene: TRBJ2-3; D gene: TRBD2; CDR3 protein: CASRSRNGRGTDTQYF
V gene: TRBV28; J gene: TRBJ1-2; D gene: .; CDR3 protein: CASSLEQANYGYTF
V gene: TRBV30; J gene: TRBJ2-5; D gene: TRBD1; CDR3 protein: CAWTIGLRTGEETQYF
V gene: TRBV27; J gene: TRBJ1-5; D gene: TRBD1; CDR3 protein: CASSFGTGGNQPQHF